The 10 T cell receptor beta chains in this list originate from one sample, sequenced in a study of control samples from healthy donors and cancer patients. Clones were read by immunoSEQ multiplex PCR, and TCRdb kept only the in-frame ones, dropping some. Among around 89,000 clones listed, roughly four fifths were seen once. The sequencing input was blood. The receptor set was obtained from a woman aged 60-75 years in good health.

The chain is built from TRBV12-3 or TRBV12-4 and TRBJ1-2; maybe TRBD1 (6 bases). The CDR3 covers 12 residues. Trimming shortened V by 8 bases and J by 7 bases, and 14 bases separated the two germline ends. DNA of the CDR3: TGTGCCAGCGCCCCAGGGGCGGGTGGCTACACCTTC. Its translation is CASAPGAGGYTF.

This clone was found once. This chain uses TRBV19 with TRBJ2-2; 7 bases agree with TRBD2. Trimming removed 6 bases from V and 1 base from J; junction bases left unmatched: 2. Germline V gene data show CDR1 as LNHDA and CDR2 as SQIVND (reference sequence). The CDR3 consists of 14 residues. The CDR3 DNA reads TGTGCCAGTAGGGTAGCGGGGAACACCGGGGAGCTGTTTTTT. It specifies CASRVAGNTGELFF.

In DNA, the CDR3 is TGTGCCAGCAGCCTCGGTGGCACAGATACGCAGTATTTT. Amino acid sequence: CASSLGGTDTQYF. The gene calls are TRBV3-1 (or the pseudogene TRBV3-2) and TRBJ2-3, with no clear D. This CDR3 has 13 amino acids. Trimming cost V 4 bases and J 1 base, with 6 bases left between them. The germline CDR1 and CDR2 sequences are LGHDT and YNNKEL (reference sequence).

The chain uses TRBV6-2 or TRBV6-3 and TRBJ2-7; tentatively, D is TRBD2 (6 bases). Germline V gene data show CDR1 as MNHEY and CDR2 as SVGEGT. Trimming took 2 bases from V and 2 from J, leaving 28 bases between them. The CDR3 is made up of 20 amino acids. The CDR3 region has the DNA TGTGCCAGCAGTTACGGGCCCCGTGGAGGGAAACAACTTGGGCCCTACGAGCAGTACTTC. Translating gives CASSYGPRGGKQLGPYEQYF.

The V gene is TRBV28, the J gene TRBJ2-1, with a possible D match to TRBD1 (6 bases). Germline CDR1 reads MDHEN; CDR2 reads SYDVKM. The CDR3 runs to 12 residues. Trimming left V 6 bases short and J 10 bases short, with 13 bases between. The CDR3 DNA reads TGTGCCAGCAGGGTACAGGGAAGAGAGCAGTTCTTC. Protein sequence: CASRVQGREQFF.

This chain joins TRBV19 and TRBJ1-6, with 8 bases lining up with TRBD1. CDR1 is LNHDA and CDR2 is SQIVND in the germline V gene (reference sequence). The CDR3 runs 14 residues. Trimming took 9 bases from V and 5 from J; bases not matched to a gene: 6. CDR3 DNA: TGTGCCAGCGGGATGACAGGGGATAATTCACCCCTCCACTTT. Translating gives CASGMTGDNSPLHF.

This chain links TRBV5-1 with TRBJ1-2; D might be TRBD1 (5 bases). CDR1 and CDR2 from the germline V gene are SGHRS and YFSETQ. The length of the CDR3 is 15 residues. V lost 4 bases to trimming and J lost 5 bases, with 18 bases between them. The CDR3, as DNA: TGCGCCAGCAGCCGGGACGGGGACTCTTTTTATGGCTACACCTTC. Protein sequence: CASSRDGDSFYGYTF. Complete variable domain (other parts from reference TRBV5-1 and TRBJ1-2): KAGVTQTPRYLIKTRGQQVTLSCSPISGHRSVSWYQQTPGQGLQFLFEYFSETQRNKGNFPGRFSGRQFSNSRSEMNVSTLELGDSALYLCASSRDGDSFYGYTFGSGTRLTVV.

The J gene is TRBJ2-1, the V gene TRBV6-1, with TRBD1 as a possible D gene (5 bases). V dropped 2 bases and J dropped 2 bases, with 13 bases sitting between them. There are 16 residues in the CDR3. Germline CDR1 and CDR2: MNHNS and SASEGT. The DNA for the CDR3 is TGTGCCAGCAGTGAATGGGCCCTAGGGGCCTACAATGAGCAGTTCTTC. Translating gives CASSEWALGAYNEQFF.

V is TRBV4-3 and J is TRBJ1-2; the match to TRBD1 covers 10 bases. J gave up 2 bases and V 3 bases, and 0 bases lay outside the gene matches. The germline CDR1 and CDR2 sequences are LGHNA and YSLEER. The CDR3 is made up of 14 amino acids. The DNA for the CDR3 is TGCGCCAGCAGCCAGGACAGGGGGAACTATGGCTACACCTTC. Translated, it gives CASSQDRGNYGYTF.

This clone was detected only once. J is TRBJ2-1 and V is TRBV7-2; D unclear. This CDR3 has 15 residues. Trimming removed 3 bases from V and 0 bases from J, with 9 bases in between. The germline gives CDR1 SGHTA, CDR2 FQGNSA. The CDR3: CASSFGKGSYNEQFF. The CDR3 DNA reads as TGTGCCAGCAGCTTCGGTAAGGGCTCCTACAATGAGCAGTTCTTC. Drawing the rest from reference TRBV7-2 and TRBJ2-1, the complete variable domain is GAGVSQSPSNKVTEKGKDVELRCDPISGHTALYWYRQSLGQGLEFLIYFQGNSAPDKSGLPSDRFSAERTGGSVSTLTIQRTQQEDSAVYLCASSFGKGSYNEQFFGPGTRLTVL.